Detailed here is one T cell receptor beta chain. The clone's antigen remains unknown. Base-call qualities are not available, and no considerably larger clone is one nucleotide away. Relative to germline, V is missing 5 bases and J is missing 4 bases, with 5 bases of the junction outside any gene match. Its CDR3 holds 16 amino acids, cysteine through phenylalanine. Kept here is only the CDR3 DNA, which spans 48 bases and is read in frame from base 1. CDR1 and CDR2 (MDHEN, SYDVKM) derive from the germline V gene. A second Seattle source provided samples from volunteer blood donors who had recovered from COVID-19. Whole blood was collected in K2EDTA tubes by collaborating institutions according to the institutions' own protocols. Collaborator samples were shipped for TCRbeta analysis as frozen whole blood, isolated PBMCs, or DNA extracted from either sample type. The sample is drawn from a study of blood T cell repertoires in COVID-19 (dated by TCRdb to the early 2020s). Broadly, across the study: The collaborator samples originated in the United States, Italy and Spain and spanned the acute and convalescent phases of COVID-19. Deeply sampled blood TCRbeta repertoires from subjects exposed to, actively infected with, or recovered from COVID-19 were included in the dataset. The prospective study material was composed of cDNA or gDNA derived from T cells, B-cell-depleted T cells, or PBMCs. HLA class I and class II types, where available, came from metadata supplied by the sample provider rather than from assay-based typing. A de-identified subject ID, COVID-19 status, age in years and sex were almost always included in the sample metadata. The repertoires were released in a freely available public database intended as a resource for research on the immune response to SARS-CoV-2. Samples came from the ongoing ImmuneRACE study (first 160 participants) plus 1,254 subjects from 6 global collaborators. General study outcomes and caveats: Clinical and demographic metadata were provided uncurated, with the amount varying by source and participant.

TCRbeta CDR3 regions were amplified from genomic DNA by means of the immunoSEQ Assay, a bias-controlled multiplex PCR. The authors' pipeline ran thus. The number of nucleated cells in each sample was estimated from the amplification of reference gene primers within the assay. To quantify the absolute abundance of each unique TCRbeta CDR3 rearrangement, sequence reads were collapsed and filtered. For each sample, productive Simpson clonality was calculated by taking the square root of Simpson's diversity index across productive rearrangements. TCRdb's version of the immuneACCESS table is confined to in-frame rearrangements and falls short of the full clone set. An unresolved V gene accounts for under half of the shortfall where checked; the remainder is of unknown origin. The DNA was the basis for D and trimming; V, J and clone size are from that table. For this sample the table gives 170,000 or so clones, of which 70% to 90% were detected only once. The top ten constitute 1.5% to 2% of the sample.

The sequence was collected from a man in his late teens or twenties who had recovered from COVID-19. The sequencing input was peripheral blood. The rearranged segments are TRBV28 and TRBJ2-1; 13 nucleotides in the junction match TRBD2. At the DNA level, the sequence is TGTGCCAGCAGTCATGGACTAGCGGGAGTTTACAATGAGCAGTTCTTC. Its protein product is CASSHGLAGVYNEQFF. The reference TRBV28 and TRBJ2-1 proteins fill in what lies around the CDR3, so the full variable domain reads DVKVTQSSRYLVKRTGEKVFLECVQDMDHENMFWYRQDPGLGLRLIYFSYDVKMKEKGDIPEGYSVSREKKERFSLILESASTNQTSMYLCASSHGLAGVYNEQFFGPGTRLTVL.